Listed below are T cell receptor beta chains from one sample, sequenced in a study of T cells in Graves' hyperthyroidism and ophthalmopathy. TCRdb re-derived calls from the multiplex PCR reads in MiXCR, one entry per CDR3 protein. The sample holds approximately 430,000 distinct CDR3 sequences, around 16% seen once. The sample was blood. The receptors stem from a young woman with Graves' hyperthyroidism. CDR3s include the opening cysteine and the closing phenylalanine or tryptophan. Fields, in order: J gene, D gene, clone size, CDR3 length, V gene, CDR3 protein, CDR3 DNA. D genes are given only for firm matches. Where a row states a size, it is once, few, many or the class of an expanded clone; other rows omit it.

TRBJ1-2,.,many,13,TRBV2,CASSFDRTYGYTF,TGTGCCAGCAGCTTCGACAGGACTTATGGCTACACCTTC
TRBJ2-3,.,many,16,TRBV12-3/TRBV12-4,CASSLGGAVSTDTQYF,TGTGCCAGCAGTTTGGGGGGGGCCGTTAGTACAGATACGCAGTATTTT
TRBJ2-1,TRBD1,few,14,TRBV9,CASNAGQVVNEQFF,TGTGCCAGCAATGCGGGACAGGTGGTCAATGAGCAGTTCTTC
TRBJ2-5,TRBD2,.,15,TRBV4-1,CASSARTSVKETQYF,TGCGCCAGCAGCGCCCGGACTAGCGTAAAAGAGACCCAGTACTTC
TRBJ2-3,TRBD2,few,14,TRBV20-1,CSAASGGTTDTQYF,TGCAGTGCAGCCTCGGGGGGGACCACAGATACGCAGTATTTT
TRBJ1-2,TRBD1,many,18,TRBV20-1,CSARDLRQGAIQYYGYTF,TGCAGTGCTAGAGATCTTAGGCAGGGGGCAATTCAGTACTATGGCTACACCTTC
TRBJ2-7,TRBD1,many,15,TRBV11-2,CASSSTGAANYEQYF,TGTGCCAGCAGCTCCACAGGGGCAGCTAACTACGAGCAGTACTTC
TRBJ1-2,.,many,14,TRBV28,CASSLSPGNYGYTF,TGTGCCAGCAGTTTATCACCAGGGAACTATGGCTACACCTTC
TRBJ2-7,.,few,13,TRBV19,CASSIQGRGEQYF,TGTGCCAGTAGTATACAGGGACGGGGCGAGCAGTACTTC
TRBJ1-1,.,many,15,TRBV7-2,CASSPAPGQGYEAFF,TGTGCCAGCAGCCCTGCCCCGGGACAAGGATATGAAGCTTTCTTT
TRBJ2-1,.,many,14,TRBV5-1,CASSLGTEGDEQFF,TGCGCCAGCAGCTTGGGGACAGAAGGGGATGAGCAGTTCTTC
TRBJ2-2,.,many,14,TRBV3-1,CASSTSLLTGELFF,TGTGCCAGCAGCACCAGCCTCTTGACCGGGGAGCTGTTTTTT
TRBJ1-3,.,many,15,TRBV3-1,CASSQGTAGGNTIYF,TGTGCCAGCAGCCAAGGGACAGCCGGAGGAAACACCATATATTTT
TRBJ2-1,.,many,14,TRBV3-1,CASSQERGGLTKFF,TGTGCCAGCAGCCAAGAGAGGGGGGGACTGACGAAGTTCTTC
TRBJ1-2,TRBD1,.,16,TRBV9,CASSVQPADRVNGYTF,TGTGCCAGCAGCGTACAACCCGCCGACAGGGTTAATGGCTACACCTTC
TRBJ1-1,.,many,16,TRBV9,CASSVGLGQTNTEAFF,TGTGCCAGCAGCGTAGGCCTAGGACAGACGAACACTGAAGCTTTCTTT
TRBJ2-7,.,many,13,TRBV5-4,CASSDTGRFEQYF,TGTGCCAGCAGTGATACAGGGAGGTTCGAGCAGTACTTC
TRBJ2-2,.,many,15,TRBV3-1,CASSQGTQNTGELFF,TGTGCCAGCAGCCAAGGGACTCAGAACACCGGGGAGCTGTTTTTT
TRBJ2-3,TRBD2,.,15,TRBV7-3,CASSLNGRGTDTQYF,TGTGCCAGCAGCTTGAACGGGAGGGGGACAGATACGCAGTATTTT
TRBJ2-1,TRBD2,many,15,TRBV20-1,CSARDLAGVIHEQFF,TGCAGTGCTAGAGATCTTGCGGGAGTAATTCATGAGCAGTTCTTC
TRBJ2-7,.,.,13,TRBV6-2/TRBV6-3,CASSNHHSYEQYF,TGTGCCAGCAGTAACCATCATTCTTACGAGCAGTACTTC
TRBJ2-2,TRBD2,.,19,TRBV6-2/TRBV6-3,CASSHGQSGRAANTGELFF,TGTGCCAGCAGCCATGGACAAAGCGGGAGGGCCGCAAACACCGGGGAGCTGTTTTTT
TRBJ2-2,TRBD2,.,13,TRBV24-1,CATRGLAGGELFF,TGTGCCACCAGGGGACTAGCGGGAGGGGAGCTGTTTTTT
TRBJ2-1,TRBD2,many,14,TRBV2,CASSPGTRYNEQFF,TGTGCCAGCAGCCCTGGGACTAGATACAATGAGCAGTTCTTC
TRBJ2-2,.,few,15,TRBV19,CASRLGHANTGELFF,TGTGCCAGTAGACTGGGACACGCGAACACCGGGGAGCTGTTTTTT
TRBJ2-5,TRBD2,many,13,TRBV20-1,CSAISGGQETQYF,TGCAGTGCAATTAGCGGGGGGCAAGAGACCCAGTACTTC
TRBJ2-1,TRBD2,few,17,TRBV20-1,CSDRDKMAGGLYNGQFF,TGCAGTGATAGAGATAAGATGGCGGGGGGGTTGTACAATGGGCAGTTCTTC
TRBJ1-6,.,few,13,TRBV6-1,CASKEGWNSPLHF,TGTGCCAGCAAGGAGGGTTGGAATTCACCCCTCCACTTT
TRBJ2-5,.,many,13,TRBV6-5,CASSYSPQETQYF,TGTGCCAGCAGTTACTCTCCCCAAGAGACCCAGTACTTC
TRBJ1-5,.,few,15,TRBV4-1,CASRFSAGGNQPQHF,TGCGCCAGCAGGTTTTCCGCAGGGGGCAATCAGCCCCAGCATTTT
TRBJ1-3,.,many,16,TRBV15,CATSRVSLGPGNTIYF,TGTGCCACCAGCAGAGTTAGCCTGGGGCCTGGAAACACCATATATTTT
TRBJ2-2,.,.,13,TRBV20-1,CSAPGSYTGELFF,TGCAGTGCCCCGGGTTCCTACACCGGGGAGCTGTTTTTT